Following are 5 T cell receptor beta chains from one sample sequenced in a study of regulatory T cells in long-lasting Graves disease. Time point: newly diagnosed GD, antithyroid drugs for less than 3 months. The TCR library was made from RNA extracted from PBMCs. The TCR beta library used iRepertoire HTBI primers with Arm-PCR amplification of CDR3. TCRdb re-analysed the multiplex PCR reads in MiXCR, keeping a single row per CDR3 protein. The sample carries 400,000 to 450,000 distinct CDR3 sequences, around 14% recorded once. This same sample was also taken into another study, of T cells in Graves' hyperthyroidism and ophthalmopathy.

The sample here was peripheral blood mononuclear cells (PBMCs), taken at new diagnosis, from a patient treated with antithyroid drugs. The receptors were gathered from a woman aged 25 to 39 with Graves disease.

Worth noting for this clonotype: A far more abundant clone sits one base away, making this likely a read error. The CDR3 spells CASSLGLTNNEQYF. For the CDR3, the DNA is TGTGCCAGCAGCCTGGGACTTACCAACAATGAGCAGTACTTC. V is TRBV3-1 and J is TRBJ2-7, with a weak D call TRBD2 (6 bases). This CDR3 is 14 amino acids long. Germline V gives CDR1 LGHDT, CDR2 YNNKEL (reference sequence). Between the trimmed V and J ends, which lost 4 bases and 7 bases, there was a span of 17 bases.

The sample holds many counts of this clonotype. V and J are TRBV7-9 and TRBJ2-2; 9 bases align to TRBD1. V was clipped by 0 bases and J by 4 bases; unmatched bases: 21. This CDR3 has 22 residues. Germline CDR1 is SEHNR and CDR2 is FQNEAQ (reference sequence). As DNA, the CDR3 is TGTGCCAGCAGCTTAGCGCTTCCATACCTGCTGGACAGGGGCGGGAGCACCGGGGAGCTGTTTTTT. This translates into CASSLALPYLLDRGGSTGELFF.

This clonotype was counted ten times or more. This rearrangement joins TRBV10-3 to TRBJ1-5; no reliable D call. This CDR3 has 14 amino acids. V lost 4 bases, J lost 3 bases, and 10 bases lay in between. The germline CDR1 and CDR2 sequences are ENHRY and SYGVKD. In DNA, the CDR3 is TGTGCCATCAGTGTAAGTCGGAACAATCAGCCCCAGCATTTT. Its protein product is CAISVSRNNQPQHF.

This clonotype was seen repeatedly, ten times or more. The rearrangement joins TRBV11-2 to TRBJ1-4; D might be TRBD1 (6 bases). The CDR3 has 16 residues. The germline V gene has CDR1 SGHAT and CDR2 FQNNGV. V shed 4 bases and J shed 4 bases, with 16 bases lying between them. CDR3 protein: CASSSHRVSLNEKLFF. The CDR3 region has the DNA TGTGCCAGCAGCTCTCACAGGGTCAGCCTTAATGAAAAACTGTTTTTT.

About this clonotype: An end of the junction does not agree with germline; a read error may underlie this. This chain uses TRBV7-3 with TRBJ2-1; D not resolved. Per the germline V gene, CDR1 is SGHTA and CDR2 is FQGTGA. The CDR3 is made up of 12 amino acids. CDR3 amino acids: CASSFSGNVQFF. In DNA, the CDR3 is TGTGCCAGCAGCTTTAGTGGGAATGTGCAGTTCTTC. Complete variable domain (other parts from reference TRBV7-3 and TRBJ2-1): GAGVSQTPSNKVTEKGKYVELRCDPISGHTALYWYRQSLGQGPEFLIYFQGTGAADDSGLPNDRFFAVRPEGSVSTLKIQRTERGDSAVYLCASSFSGNVQFFGPGTRLTVL.